One and the same sample provided the 21 T cell receptor beta chains below, sequenced in a study of control samples from healthy donors and cancer patients. Generated by immunoSEQ multiplex PCR, the TCRdb table keeps only in-frame clones and is missing some. The sample contains over 110,000 clones, approximately 90% of which appear only once. The sequenced sample consisted of blood. These receptors were obtained from a woman aged 25 to 39 in good health.

V is TRBV2 and J is TRBJ2-3; weak D call: TRBD2 (6 bases). CDR1 and CDR2 from the germline V gene are SNHLY and FYNNEI. The CDR3 totals 15 residues. V was clipped by 4 bases and J by 2 bases, with 13 bases between them. CDR3 DNA sequence: TGTGCCAGCAGTGGCTTAGCGGATATCACAGATACGCAGTATTTT. Its protein product is CASSGLADITDTQYF.

This clone came up once. V usage is TRBV30 and J usage is TRBJ1-1; perhaps TRBD1 as D (5 bases). The CDR3 consists of 14 residues. V gave up 0 bases and J gave up 5 bases, with 13 bases separating them. Germline V gene lookup returns CDR1 GTSNPN and CDR2 SVGIG (reference sequence). The CDR3 sequence: CAWSVFGRETEAFF. In DNA, the CDR3 is TGTGCCTGGAGTGTATTCGGCAGGGAAACTGAAGCTTTCTTT.

The genes are TRBV5-1 and TRBJ2-5; 11 bases agree with TRBD2. CDR3 length equals 16 residues. In germline, CDR1 is SGHRS, CDR2 YFSETQ. V lost 7 bases, J lost 3 bases, and 11 bases stayed unmatched. The CDR3 sequence is CASQLKLAGVEETQYF. The DNA for the CDR3 is TGCGCCAGCCAACTTAAACTAGCGGGAGTTGAAGAGACCCAGTACTTC.

The chain carries TRBV7-5 and TRBJ2-7; the table's D call, TRBD1, was not checked against the DNA. TRBV7-5 is annotated as a pseudogene. The CDR3 sequence is 14 residues long. The CDR3 bases are TGTGTCAGAAGCTTCGGGACAGGGGGCTACGAGCAGTACTTC. It translates to CVRSFGTGGYEQYF.

The chain joins TRBV7-9 to TRBJ2-7; TRBD2 matches at 11 bases. Germline CDR1 reads SEHNR; CDR2 reads FQNEAQ (reference sequence). The CDR3 is 17 amino acids. Trimming at V came to 4 bases and at J to 0 bases, leaving 8 bases not matched to a gene. DNA of the CDR3: TGTGCCAGCAGCTCTACCGCCGGGACTAGCGGCTCCTACGAGCAGTACTTC. Translated, it gives CASSSTAGTSGSYEQYF.

There are a few counts of this clone. DNA of the CDR3: TGTGCCAGCAGCCTGTGGGATGGAGAGACCCAGTACTTC. It encodes CASSLWDGETQYF. The chain joins TRBV27 to TRBJ2-5; no firm D call. The V gene lost 6 bases and the J gene lost 4 bases, with 12 bases spanning the gap. Per the germline V gene, CDR1 is MNHEY and CDR2 is SMNVEV (reference sequence). The CDR3 has 13 residues.

This sequence joins TRBV6-5 and TRBJ1-5; D gene uncertain. The CDR3 spans 14 residues. V lost 8 bases and J lost 3, with 14 bases in between. CDR1 is MNHEY and CDR2 is SVGAGI in the germline V gene. CDR3 bases: TGTGCCAGCTTTGCAGGCGTTCTCAATCAGCCCCAGCATTTT. Protein product: CASFAGVLNQPQHF.

This rearrangement joins TRBV30 to TRBJ2-7; TRBD1 might be the D (6 bases). The CDR3 length is 13 residues. Germline loops: CDR1 GTSNPN, CDR2 SVGIG (reference sequence). Trimming cost V 3 bases and J 1 base, with 10 bases left between them. In DNA form, the CDR3 reads TGTGCCTGGAGCCTACAGGGTTCCTACGAGCAGTACTTC. Residues: CAWSLQGSYEQYF.

The J gene is TRBJ1-6, the V gene TRBV6-5; 8 bases match TRBD1. Trimming took 7 bases from V and 3 from J; bases not matched to a gene: 5. This CDR3 has 15 amino acids. CDR1 and CDR2 from the germline V gene are MNHEY and SVGAGI. The CDR3, as DNA: TGTGCCAGCAAAGGGACAGGTATCTATAATTCACCCCTCCACTTT. Translating it yields CASKGTGIYNSPLHF.

This chain connects TRBV11-2 to TRBJ2-7, with D maybe TRBD2 (5 bases). The V gene lost 1 base and the J gene lost 1 base, with 11 bases spanning the gap. The germline V gene has CDR1 SGHAT and CDR2 FQNNGV. This CDR3 contains 15 residues. CDR3 bases: TGTGCCAGCAGCTTAGGTTGGGAGAAGTCCTACGAGCAGTACTTC. Translating it yields CASSLGWEKSYEQYF.

The chain links TRBV7-2 to TRBJ2-1; 13 bases map to TRBD2. Germline V lookup: CDR1 SGHTA, CDR2 FQGNSA. Losses at the gene ends were 4 bases for V and 0 bases for J; bases not matched to a gene: 0. This CDR3 has 16 amino acids. CDR3 amino acids: CASSWTSGSSYNEQFF. The DNA for the CDR3 is TGTGCCAGCAGCTGGACTAGCGGGAGCTCCTACAATGAGCAGTTCTTC.

The V call is TRBV5-4, the J call TRBJ2-2; D remains ambiguous. V dropped 2 bases and J dropped 5 bases, with 10 bases sitting between them. CDR1 and CDR2 from the germline V gene are SGHNT and YYREEE (reference sequence). The CDR3 is made up of 14 amino acids. In DNA form, the CDR3 reads TGTGCCAGCAGCTTTGCAGGCCGGACCGGGGAGCTGTTTTTT. It translates to CASSFAGRTGELFF.

This chain connects TRBV6-5 to TRBJ2-7; D may be TRBD1 (6 bases). The CDR3 has 15 amino acids. The germline gives CDR1 MNHEY, CDR2 SVGAGI. Trimming cost V 6 bases and J 4 bases, with 19 bases left between them. DNA for the CDR3: TGTGCCAGCAGCACACAGACAGGTCCCTTTTACGAGCAGTACTTC. Translating gives CASSTQTGPFYEQYF.

The chain couples TRBV9 to TRBJ1-1; D possibly corresponds to TRBD1 (5 bases). The germline V gene has CDR1 SGDLS and CDR2 YYNGEE. The V end lost 1 base, the J end lost 2 bases, and 12 bases lay between the germline ends. The CDR3 consists of 15 residues. CDR3 loop: CASSVSAGTNTEAFF. The CDR3 region has the DNA TGTGCCAGCAGCGTATCGGCCGGGACCAACACTGAAGCTTTCTTT.

The chain combines TRBV6-5 with TRBJ1-2; D remains ambiguous. Germline loops: CDR1 MNHEY, CDR2 SVGAGI. The ends were cut back, 5 bases at V and 7 bases at J, with 14 bases in the middle. The CDR3 runs 13 residues. CDR3 in DNA: TGTGCCAGCAGTCCCCGCCAGGTCGGTGGCTACACCTTC. Translated: CASSPRQVGGYTF.

The chain couples TRBV7-3 to TRBJ2-7, with 9 bases identical to TRBD1. Trimming took 4 bases from V and 4 from J; bases not matched to a gene: 5. The CDR3 extends over 14 amino acids. Germline assignment: CDR1 SGHTA and CDR2 FQGTGA. The CDR3 reads CASSSLQGAYEQYF. For the CDR3, the DNA is TGTGCCAGCAGCTCACTACAGGGGGCGTACGAGCAGTACTTC.

Turning to this clone: This same CDR3 is encoded by further DNA sequences in the sample. This chain joins TRBV3-1 (or the pseudogene TRBV3-2) and TRBJ2-7; TRBD2 aligns across 9 bases. This CDR3 contains 14 residues. Looked up from germline, CDR1 is LGHDT and CDR2 is YNNKEL (reference sequence). The V gene end was trimmed by 3 bases and the J gene end by 4 bases; junction bases not matched to a gene: 4. DNA for the CDR3: TGTGCCAGCAGCCACTCCACTAGCGGGTACGAGCAGTACTTC. Residues: CASSHSTSGYEQYF.

The V and J genes are TRBV3-1 (or the pseudogene TRBV3-2) and TRBJ2-3; D remains ambiguous. Germline lookup yields CDR1 LGHDT and CDR2 YNNKEL (reference sequence). The CDR3 consists of 14 residues. V lost 0 bases and J lost 1, with 5 bases in between. The CDR3 here is CASSQEDRTDTQYF. CDR3 in DNA: TGTGCCAGCAGCCAAGAGGACCGCACAGATACGCAGTATTTT.

This clone has more than one count but fewer than ten. The chain couples TRBV25-1 to TRBJ2-7; 8 bases map to TRBD2. Trimming removed 7 bases from V and 2 bases from J; junction bases left unmatched: 4. This CDR3 spans 13 amino acids. Germline loops: CDR1 MGHDK, CDR2 SYGVNS. The CDR3 is CASTAGGTYEQYF. CDR3 bases: TGTGCCAGCACCGCGGGAGGTACCTACGAGCAGTACTTC.

The chain couples TRBV6-6 to TRBJ2-3; D gene ambiguous. From germline, CDR1 is MNHNY and CDR2 SVGAGI (reference sequence). The CDR3 runs 14 residues. Trimming shortened V by 6 bases and J by 0 bases, and 10 bases separated the two germline ends. The DNA of the CDR3 is TGTGCCAGCAGATCACCGCTAAGCACAGATACGCAGTATTTT. Amino acid sequence: CASRSPLSTDTQYF.

The CDR3 sequence is CASSNGRLAAYNEQFF. DNA for the CDR3: TGTGCCAGCAGCAATGGAAGACTAGCGGCCTACAATGAGCAGTTCTTC. The genes are TRBV21-1 and TRBJ2-1; the DNA was not compared with TRBD2, the D call given in the table. TRBV21-1 is deemed a pseudogene. The CDR3 covers 16 residues.